This T cell receptor (beta chain) was recorded in a study of CD8 T cells in Susac syndrome. Study-wide results and caveats: The authors acknowledged that the study's TCR sequencing and HLA analysis involved relatively few individuals.

Sequencing of TCR beta was undertaken in CD8+ and CD4+ T cells derived from blood. FACS was used to enrich TEMRA cells, whereas the CD8+ and CD4+ T cells were obtained by negative isolation. Germline CDR1 is SGHKS and CDR2 is YYEKEE (reference sequence). CDR3 size: 15 residues. Deletions cut 0 bases from V and 5 bases from J, with 14 bases between. Random hexamers primed reverse transcription of roughly 0.45 to 1 ug RNA. The TCR beta CDR3 was amplified by immunoSEQ multiplex PCR across 54 Vbeta, 13 Jbeta. In TCRdb, the immunoSEQ multiplex PCR reads were re-called with MiXCR into one record per CDR3 protein. The sample contains over 150,000 distinct CDR3 sequences, 90% to 95% of which appear only once. This clonotype was seen a single time. What it recognizes is unknown.

The gene calls are TRBV5-5 and TRBJ1-1; TRBD1 might be the D (5 bases). The source material was CD4+ T cells from PBMCs. This receptor was taken from a human donor with multiple sclerosis. This chain's CDR3 is CASSLDPGWTTEAFF. CDR3 in DNA: TGTGCCAGCAGCTTGGATCCAGGGTGGACGACTGAAGCTTTCTTT.